This TCR beta chain derives from a study of beta chain features in type 1 diabetes. Turning to the study itself: Healthy donors and patients had similar age, gender and cell yields. Points from the study as a whole: Using cDNA template may skew counts toward highly expressing activated cells. These data did not resolve whether HLA type affects TCRB rearrangement. Type 1 diabetes patients showed fewer insertions and more deletions at VDJ junctions.

As to this clone: As yet, its antigen is unknown.

The germline V gene encodes CDR1 SGHRS and CDR2 YFSETQ. The length of the CDR3 is 16 residues. V lost 4 bases to trimming and J lost 4 bases; unmatched junction nucleotides: 13. Every bit of the isolated RNA underwent reverse transcription, so sequencing read expressed TCRB transcripts. Clones were read by immunoSEQ multiplex PCR, and TCRdb kept only the in-frame ones, dropping some. The table shows about 360,000 clones, with roughly 12% occurring only once. The sample comprised naive CD4+ T cells from blood. The source is a man between 18 and 29 years old in good health. The chain recombines TRBV5-1 with TRBJ1-2; 7 bases map to TRBD1. CDR3 amino acids: CASSTATGVGGYGYTF. CDR3 bases: TGCGCCAGCAGCACCGCCACAGGGGTAGGAGGCTATGGCTACACCTTC. Based on the CDR3 plus reference TRBV5-1 and TRBJ1-2, the full variable domain is KAGVTQTPRYLIKTRGQQVTLSCSPISGHRSVSWYQQTPGQGLQFLFEYFSETQRNKGNFPGRFSGRQFSNSRSEMNVSTLELGDSALYLCASSTATGVGGYGYTFGSGTRLTVV.